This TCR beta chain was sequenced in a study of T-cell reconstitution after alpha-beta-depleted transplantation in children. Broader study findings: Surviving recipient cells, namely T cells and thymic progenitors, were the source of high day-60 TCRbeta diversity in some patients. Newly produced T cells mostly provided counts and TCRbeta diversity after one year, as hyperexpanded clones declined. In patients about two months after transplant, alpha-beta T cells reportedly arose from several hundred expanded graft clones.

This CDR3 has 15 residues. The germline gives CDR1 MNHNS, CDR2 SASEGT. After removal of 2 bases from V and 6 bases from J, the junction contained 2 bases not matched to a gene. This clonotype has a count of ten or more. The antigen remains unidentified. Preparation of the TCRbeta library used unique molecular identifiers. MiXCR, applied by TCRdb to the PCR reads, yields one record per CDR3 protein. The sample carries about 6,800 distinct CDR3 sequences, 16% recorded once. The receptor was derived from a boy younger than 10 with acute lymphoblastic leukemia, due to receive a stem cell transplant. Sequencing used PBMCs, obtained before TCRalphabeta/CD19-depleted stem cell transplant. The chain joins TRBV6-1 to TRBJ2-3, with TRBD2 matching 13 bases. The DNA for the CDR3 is TGTGCCAGCAGTGAAACTAGCGGGGGGGCGGATACGCAGTATTTT. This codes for CASSETSGGADTQYF.